The clone carrying this TCR beta chain appeared many times. Antigen unknown. These data come from a study of T cells after yellow fever vaccination. Germline CDR1 and CDR2: MNHNY and SVGAGI (reference sequence). This CDR3 has 12 residues. The V gene lost 6 bases and the J gene lost 6 bases, with 9 bases spanning the gap. A 5'RACE template-switching step, the method used to make TCR cDNA, added a universal primer site and UMIs. TCRdb re-analysed the 5' RACE reads in MiXCR, keeping a single row per CDR3 protein. The top ten clones hold around 0.49% of a sample with a few hundred thousand distinct CDR3 sequences, approximately 12% of them seen once. Regarding the study as a whole: Detected again after the booster were most primary-vaccination clones, at approximately 95% CD4 and 88% CD8.

The sequenced sample was CD4+ T cells sorted from PBMCs, obtained 45 days after the yellow fever booster vaccination. The chain joins TRBV6-6 to TRBJ1-5; D not certain. The sequence came from a young man who received the YFV17D yellow fever vaccine. CDR3: CASRQWGQPQHF. CDR3 nucleotides: TGTGCCAGCAGACAATGGGGTCAGCCCCAGCATTTT.